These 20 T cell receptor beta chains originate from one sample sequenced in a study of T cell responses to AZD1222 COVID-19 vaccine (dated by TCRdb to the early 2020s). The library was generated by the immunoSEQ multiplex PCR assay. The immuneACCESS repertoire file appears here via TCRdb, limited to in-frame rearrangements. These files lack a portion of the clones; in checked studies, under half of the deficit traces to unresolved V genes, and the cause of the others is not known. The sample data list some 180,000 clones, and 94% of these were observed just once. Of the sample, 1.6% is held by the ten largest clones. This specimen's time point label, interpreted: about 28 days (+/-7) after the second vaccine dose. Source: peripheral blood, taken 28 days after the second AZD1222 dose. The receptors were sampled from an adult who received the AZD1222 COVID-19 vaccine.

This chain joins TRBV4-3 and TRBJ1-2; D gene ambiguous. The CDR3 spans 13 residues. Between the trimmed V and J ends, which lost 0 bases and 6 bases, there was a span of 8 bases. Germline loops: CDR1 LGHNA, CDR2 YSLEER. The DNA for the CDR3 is TGCGCCAGCAGCCAAGATCTCGGGAATGGCTACACCTTC. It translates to CASSQDLGNGYTF.

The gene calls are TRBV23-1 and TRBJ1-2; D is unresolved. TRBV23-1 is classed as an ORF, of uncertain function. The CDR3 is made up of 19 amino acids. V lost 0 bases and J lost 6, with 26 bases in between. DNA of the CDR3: TGCGCCAGCAGTCAATCGTCCTTGTCGGGGTGGCTAACAGCCGATGGCTACACCTTC. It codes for CASSQSSLSGWLTADGYTF.

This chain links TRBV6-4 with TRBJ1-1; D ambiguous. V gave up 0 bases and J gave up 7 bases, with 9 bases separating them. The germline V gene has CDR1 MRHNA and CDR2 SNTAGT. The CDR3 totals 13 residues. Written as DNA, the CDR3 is TGTGCCAGCAGTGACTCGACTATAGGTGAAGCTTTCTTT. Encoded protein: CASSDSTIGEAFF.

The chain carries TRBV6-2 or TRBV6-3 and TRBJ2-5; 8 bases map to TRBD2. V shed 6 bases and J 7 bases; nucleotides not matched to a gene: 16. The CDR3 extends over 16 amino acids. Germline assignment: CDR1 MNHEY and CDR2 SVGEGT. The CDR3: CASSRGGSSGLVTQYF. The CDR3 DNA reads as TGTGCCAGCAGCCGCGGCGGGTCTAGCGGGTTAGTGACCCAGTACTTC.

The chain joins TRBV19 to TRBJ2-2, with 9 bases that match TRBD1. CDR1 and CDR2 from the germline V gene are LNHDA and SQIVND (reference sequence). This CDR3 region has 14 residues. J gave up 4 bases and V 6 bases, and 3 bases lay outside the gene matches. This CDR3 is CASRDRGVTGELFF. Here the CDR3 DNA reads TGTGCCAGTAGGGACAGGGGAGTCACCGGGGAGCTGTTTTTT.

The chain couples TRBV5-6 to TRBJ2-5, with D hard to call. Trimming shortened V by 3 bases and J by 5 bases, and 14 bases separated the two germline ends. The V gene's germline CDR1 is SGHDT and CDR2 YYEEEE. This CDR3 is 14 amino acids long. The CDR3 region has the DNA TGTGCCAGCAGCTCACCCCTAGGGTACGAGACCCAGTACTTC. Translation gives CASSSPLGYETQYF. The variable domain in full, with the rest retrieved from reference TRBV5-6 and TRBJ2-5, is DAGVTQSPTHLIKTRGQQVTLRCSPKSGHDTVSWYQQALGQGPQFIFQYYEEEERQRGNFPDRFSGHQFPNYSSELNVNALLLGDSALYLCASSSPLGYETQYFGPGTRLLVL.

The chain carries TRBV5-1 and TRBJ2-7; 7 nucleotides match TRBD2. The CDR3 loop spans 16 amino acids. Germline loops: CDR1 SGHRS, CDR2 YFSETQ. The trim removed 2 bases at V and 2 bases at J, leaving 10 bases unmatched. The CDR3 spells CASSLTSVTGAYEQYF. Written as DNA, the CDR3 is TGCGCCAGCAGCTTAACTAGCGTGACGGGGGCCTACGAGCAGTACTTC. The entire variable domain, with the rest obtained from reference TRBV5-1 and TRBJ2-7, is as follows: KAGVTQTPRYLIKTRGQQVTLSCSPISGHRSVSWYQQTPGQGLQFLFEYFSETQRNKGNFPGRFSGRQFSNSRSEMNVSTLELGDSALYLCASSLTSVTGAYEQYFGPGTRLTVT.

The CDR3 DNA sequence: TGTGCCAGCACCGAAAGGCATTACGAGCAGTACTTC. Translation gives CASTERHYEQYF. V usage is TRBV2 and J usage is TRBJ2-7; D is unclear. Between the trimmed V and J ends, which lost 7 bases and 4 bases, there was a span of 11 bases. Germline assignment: CDR1 SNHLY and CDR2 FYNNEI. CDR3 length equals 12 residues. Combining the CDR3 with reference TRBV2 and TRBJ2-7 gives the whole variable domain EPEVTQTPSHQVTQMGQEVILRCVPISNHLYFYWYRQILGQKVEFLVSFYNNEISEKSEIFDDQFSVERPDGSNFTLKIRSTKLEDSAMYFCASTERHYEQYFGPGTRLTVT.

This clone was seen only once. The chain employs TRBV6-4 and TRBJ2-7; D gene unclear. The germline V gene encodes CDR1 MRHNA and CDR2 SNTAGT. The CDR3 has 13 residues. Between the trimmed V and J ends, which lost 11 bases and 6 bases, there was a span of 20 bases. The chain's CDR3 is CAADGRLECEQYF. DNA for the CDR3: TGTGCCGCGGATGGCAGACTCGAGTGCGAGCAGTACTTC.

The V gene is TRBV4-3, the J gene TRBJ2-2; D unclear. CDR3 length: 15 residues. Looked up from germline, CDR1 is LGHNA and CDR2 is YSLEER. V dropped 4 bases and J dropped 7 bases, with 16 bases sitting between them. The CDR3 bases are TGCGCCAGCAGCCCAACCCTAACCCTTAACGGGGAGCTGTTTTTT. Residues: CASSPTLTLNGELFF.

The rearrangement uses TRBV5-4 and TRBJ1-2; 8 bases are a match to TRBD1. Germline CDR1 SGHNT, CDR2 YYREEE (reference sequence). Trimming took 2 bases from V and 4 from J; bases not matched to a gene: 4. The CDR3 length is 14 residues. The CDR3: CASSFGQGLYGYTF. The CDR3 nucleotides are TGTGCCAGCAGCTTCGGACAGGGCCTCTATGGCTACACCTTC.

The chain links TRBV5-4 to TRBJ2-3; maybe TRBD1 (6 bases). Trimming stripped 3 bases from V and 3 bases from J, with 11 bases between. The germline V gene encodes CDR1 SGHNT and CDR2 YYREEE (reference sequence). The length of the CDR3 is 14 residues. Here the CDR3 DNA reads TGTGCCAGCAGCTCTGACAGGTATACAGATACGCAGTATTTT. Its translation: CASSSDRYTDTQYF.

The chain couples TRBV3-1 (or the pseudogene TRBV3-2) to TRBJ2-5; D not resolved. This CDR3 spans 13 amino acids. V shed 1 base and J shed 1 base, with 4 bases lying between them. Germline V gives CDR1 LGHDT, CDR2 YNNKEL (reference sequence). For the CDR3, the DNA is TGTGCCAGCAGCCAAGGGCTCCAAGAGACCCAGTACTTC. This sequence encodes CASSQGLQETQYF.

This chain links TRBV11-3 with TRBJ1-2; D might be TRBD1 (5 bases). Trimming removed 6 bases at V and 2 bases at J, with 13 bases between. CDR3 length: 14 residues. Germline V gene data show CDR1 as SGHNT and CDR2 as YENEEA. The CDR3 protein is CASRLRGANYGYTF. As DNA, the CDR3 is TGTGCCAGCAGGCTAAGGGGCGCCAACTATGGCTACACCTTC.

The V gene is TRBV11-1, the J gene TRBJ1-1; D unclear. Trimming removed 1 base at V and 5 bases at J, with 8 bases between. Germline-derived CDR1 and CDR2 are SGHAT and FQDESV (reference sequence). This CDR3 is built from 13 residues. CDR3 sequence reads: CASSLEGRTEAFF. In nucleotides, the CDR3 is TGTGCCAGCAGCTTAGAGGGAAGGACTGAAGCTTTCTTT.

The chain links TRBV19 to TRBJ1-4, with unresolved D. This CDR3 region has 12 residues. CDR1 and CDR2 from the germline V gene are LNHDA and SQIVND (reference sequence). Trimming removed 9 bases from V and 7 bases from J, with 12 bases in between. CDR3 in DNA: TGTGCCAGCCGTAAACCTTTTGAAAAACTGTTTTTT. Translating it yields CASRKPFEKLFF.

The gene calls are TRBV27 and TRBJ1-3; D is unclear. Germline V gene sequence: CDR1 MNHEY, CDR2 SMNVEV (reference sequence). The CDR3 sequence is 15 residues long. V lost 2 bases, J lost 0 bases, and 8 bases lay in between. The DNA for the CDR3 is TGTGCCAGCAGTTTAGGTCTGAGCTCTGGAAACACCATATATTTT. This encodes CASSLGLSSGNTIYF.

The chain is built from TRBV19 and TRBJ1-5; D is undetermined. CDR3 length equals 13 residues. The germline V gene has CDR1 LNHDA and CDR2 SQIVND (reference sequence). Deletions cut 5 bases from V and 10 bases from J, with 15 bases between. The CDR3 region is CASSLMLGSPQHF. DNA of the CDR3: TGTGCCAGTAGTCTAATGCTCGGCAGTCCCCAGCATTTT.

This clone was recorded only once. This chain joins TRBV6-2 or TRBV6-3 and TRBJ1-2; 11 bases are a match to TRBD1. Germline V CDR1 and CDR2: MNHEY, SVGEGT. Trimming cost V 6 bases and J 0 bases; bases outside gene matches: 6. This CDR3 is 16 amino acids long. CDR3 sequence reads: CASSGTGGYSNYGYTF. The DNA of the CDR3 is TGTGCCAGCAGCGGGACAGGGGGGTATTCTAACTATGGCTACACCTTC.

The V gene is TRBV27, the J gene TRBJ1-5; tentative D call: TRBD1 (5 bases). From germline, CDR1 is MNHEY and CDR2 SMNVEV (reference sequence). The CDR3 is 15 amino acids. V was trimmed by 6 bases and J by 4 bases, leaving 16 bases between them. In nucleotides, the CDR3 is TGTGCCAGCAGCGGCTTTGCAGGGATGAATCAGCCCCAGCATTTT. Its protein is CASSGFAGMNQPQHF.